The source of this T cell receptor beta chain is a study of glioma-infiltrating T cells after dendritic cell vaccination. No glioblastoma patient carried an isocitrate dehydrogenase mutation. TCRB CDR3 was amplified from 2 ug genomic DNA or less. The repertoire was sequenced with immunoSEQ multiplex PCR; TCRdb's copy has only in-frame clones and lacks some. Altogether approximately 64,000 clones are present, 80% to 85% being singletons, with the ten largest covering over 8.5%. Germline lookup yields CDR1 MDHEN and CDR2 SYDVKM. V shed 6 bases and J shed 4 bases, with 9 bases lying between them. The CDR3 is made up of 12 amino acids.

The chain recombines TRBV28 with TRBJ1-2; D may be TRBD1 (5 bases). The sequenced sample was blood, obtained before dendritic cell vaccination. This TCR was recovered from a human donor with glioblastoma. CDR3 in DNA: TGTGCCAGCAGCCAGACAGTCTATGGCTACACCTTC. It translates to CASSQTVYGYTF.